This record covers a single T cell receptor (beta chain). Its antigen is undetermined. RNA transcripts served as the template for amplifying TCR beta CDR3 regions. When the TCR CDR3 underwent first-round RT-PCR, the HTBI primer set was used. From the multiplex PCR reads, TCRdb called clonotypes with MiXCR, one entry per CDR3 protein. Among around 540,000 distinct CDR3 sequences, roughly 50% were seen once, and the ten largest hold approximately 8.2%. Patients aged 18 to 65 had newly diagnosed hyperthyroidism that had lasted under 2 months. The sample is drawn from a study of T cells in Graves' hyperthyroidism and ophthalmopathy. Points from the study as a whole: Ophthalmopathy was distinguished from stable hyperthyroidism by 13 V-J signatures.

Germline assignment: CDR1 SEHNR and CDR2 FQNEAQ (reference sequence). The ends lost 5 bases at V and 4 bases at J; junction bases unmatched: 6. The CDR3 runs 14 residues. The TCR sequence derives from a woman aged 18 to 35 with Graves' hyperthyroidism. The sample was peripheral blood or thyroid tissue (not recorded which). The rearrangement joins TRBV7-9 to TRBJ2-7; 9 positions match TRBD2. In DNA, the CDR3 is TGTGCCAGCAGCCAGACTAGCGGCCTTTACGAGCAGTACTTC. Amino acids: CASSQTSGLYEQYF.